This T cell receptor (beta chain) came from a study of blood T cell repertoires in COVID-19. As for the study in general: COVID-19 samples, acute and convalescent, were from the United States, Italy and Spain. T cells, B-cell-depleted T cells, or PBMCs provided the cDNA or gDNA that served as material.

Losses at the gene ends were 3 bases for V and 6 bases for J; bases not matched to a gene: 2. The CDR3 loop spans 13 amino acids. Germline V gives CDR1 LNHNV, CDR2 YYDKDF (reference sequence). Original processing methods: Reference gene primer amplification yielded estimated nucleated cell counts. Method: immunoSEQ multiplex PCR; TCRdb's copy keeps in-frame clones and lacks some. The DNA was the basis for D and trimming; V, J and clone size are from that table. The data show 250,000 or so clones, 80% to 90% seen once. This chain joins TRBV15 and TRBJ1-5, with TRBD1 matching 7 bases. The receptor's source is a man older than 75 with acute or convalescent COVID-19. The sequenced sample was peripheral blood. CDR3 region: CATSSYRGQPQHF. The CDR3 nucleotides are TGTGCCACCAGCAGTTACAGGGGTCAGCCCCAGCATTTT.